This T cell receptor beta chain derives from a study of OX40 agonist ivuxolimab in advanced cancers. Study-wide points: Certain nonresponders additionally had low normalized T-cell clonal expansion. There was clonal expansion of CD4+ and CD8+ blood T cells by week 6 at 0.1 to 3.0 mg/kg.

Concerning this clone: Antigen specificity is unknown.

Generated by immunoSEQ multiplex PCR, the TCRdb table keeps only in-frame clones and is missing some. Among some 76,000 clones listed, approximately 87% were seen once. Germline CDR1 SGHAT, CDR2 FQNNGV. The CDR3 runs to 15 residues. V lost 1 base, J lost 0 bases, and 2 bases stayed unmatched. Sequenced here: CD4+ or CD8+ T cells sorted from blood, sampled in a trial of the OX40 agonist ivuxolimab. The clonotype originates from an adult with an advanced solid tumor such as melanoma, head and neck, liver or kidney cancer. The J gene is TRBJ2-7, the V gene TRBV11-2; 8 nucleotides line up with TRBD2. CDR3 residues: CASSLATSASYEQYF. The CDR3 nucleotides read TGTGCCAGCAGCTTAGCGACTAGCGCCTCCTACGAGCAGTACTTC.